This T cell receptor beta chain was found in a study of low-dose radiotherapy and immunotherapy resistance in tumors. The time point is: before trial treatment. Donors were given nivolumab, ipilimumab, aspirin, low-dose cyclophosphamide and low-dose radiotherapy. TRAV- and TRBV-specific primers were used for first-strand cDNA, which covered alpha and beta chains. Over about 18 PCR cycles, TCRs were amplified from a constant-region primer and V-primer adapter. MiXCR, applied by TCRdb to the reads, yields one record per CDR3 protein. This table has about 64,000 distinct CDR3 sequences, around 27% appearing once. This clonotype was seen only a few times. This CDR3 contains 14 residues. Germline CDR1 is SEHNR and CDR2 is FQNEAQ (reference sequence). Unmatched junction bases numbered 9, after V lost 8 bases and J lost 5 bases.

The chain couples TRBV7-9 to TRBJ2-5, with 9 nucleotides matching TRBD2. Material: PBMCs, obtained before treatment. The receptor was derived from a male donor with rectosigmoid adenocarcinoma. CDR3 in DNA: TGTGCCAGCCTACGGGCGGGGGGGCGGGAGACCCAGTACTTC. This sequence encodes CASLRAGGRETQYF.